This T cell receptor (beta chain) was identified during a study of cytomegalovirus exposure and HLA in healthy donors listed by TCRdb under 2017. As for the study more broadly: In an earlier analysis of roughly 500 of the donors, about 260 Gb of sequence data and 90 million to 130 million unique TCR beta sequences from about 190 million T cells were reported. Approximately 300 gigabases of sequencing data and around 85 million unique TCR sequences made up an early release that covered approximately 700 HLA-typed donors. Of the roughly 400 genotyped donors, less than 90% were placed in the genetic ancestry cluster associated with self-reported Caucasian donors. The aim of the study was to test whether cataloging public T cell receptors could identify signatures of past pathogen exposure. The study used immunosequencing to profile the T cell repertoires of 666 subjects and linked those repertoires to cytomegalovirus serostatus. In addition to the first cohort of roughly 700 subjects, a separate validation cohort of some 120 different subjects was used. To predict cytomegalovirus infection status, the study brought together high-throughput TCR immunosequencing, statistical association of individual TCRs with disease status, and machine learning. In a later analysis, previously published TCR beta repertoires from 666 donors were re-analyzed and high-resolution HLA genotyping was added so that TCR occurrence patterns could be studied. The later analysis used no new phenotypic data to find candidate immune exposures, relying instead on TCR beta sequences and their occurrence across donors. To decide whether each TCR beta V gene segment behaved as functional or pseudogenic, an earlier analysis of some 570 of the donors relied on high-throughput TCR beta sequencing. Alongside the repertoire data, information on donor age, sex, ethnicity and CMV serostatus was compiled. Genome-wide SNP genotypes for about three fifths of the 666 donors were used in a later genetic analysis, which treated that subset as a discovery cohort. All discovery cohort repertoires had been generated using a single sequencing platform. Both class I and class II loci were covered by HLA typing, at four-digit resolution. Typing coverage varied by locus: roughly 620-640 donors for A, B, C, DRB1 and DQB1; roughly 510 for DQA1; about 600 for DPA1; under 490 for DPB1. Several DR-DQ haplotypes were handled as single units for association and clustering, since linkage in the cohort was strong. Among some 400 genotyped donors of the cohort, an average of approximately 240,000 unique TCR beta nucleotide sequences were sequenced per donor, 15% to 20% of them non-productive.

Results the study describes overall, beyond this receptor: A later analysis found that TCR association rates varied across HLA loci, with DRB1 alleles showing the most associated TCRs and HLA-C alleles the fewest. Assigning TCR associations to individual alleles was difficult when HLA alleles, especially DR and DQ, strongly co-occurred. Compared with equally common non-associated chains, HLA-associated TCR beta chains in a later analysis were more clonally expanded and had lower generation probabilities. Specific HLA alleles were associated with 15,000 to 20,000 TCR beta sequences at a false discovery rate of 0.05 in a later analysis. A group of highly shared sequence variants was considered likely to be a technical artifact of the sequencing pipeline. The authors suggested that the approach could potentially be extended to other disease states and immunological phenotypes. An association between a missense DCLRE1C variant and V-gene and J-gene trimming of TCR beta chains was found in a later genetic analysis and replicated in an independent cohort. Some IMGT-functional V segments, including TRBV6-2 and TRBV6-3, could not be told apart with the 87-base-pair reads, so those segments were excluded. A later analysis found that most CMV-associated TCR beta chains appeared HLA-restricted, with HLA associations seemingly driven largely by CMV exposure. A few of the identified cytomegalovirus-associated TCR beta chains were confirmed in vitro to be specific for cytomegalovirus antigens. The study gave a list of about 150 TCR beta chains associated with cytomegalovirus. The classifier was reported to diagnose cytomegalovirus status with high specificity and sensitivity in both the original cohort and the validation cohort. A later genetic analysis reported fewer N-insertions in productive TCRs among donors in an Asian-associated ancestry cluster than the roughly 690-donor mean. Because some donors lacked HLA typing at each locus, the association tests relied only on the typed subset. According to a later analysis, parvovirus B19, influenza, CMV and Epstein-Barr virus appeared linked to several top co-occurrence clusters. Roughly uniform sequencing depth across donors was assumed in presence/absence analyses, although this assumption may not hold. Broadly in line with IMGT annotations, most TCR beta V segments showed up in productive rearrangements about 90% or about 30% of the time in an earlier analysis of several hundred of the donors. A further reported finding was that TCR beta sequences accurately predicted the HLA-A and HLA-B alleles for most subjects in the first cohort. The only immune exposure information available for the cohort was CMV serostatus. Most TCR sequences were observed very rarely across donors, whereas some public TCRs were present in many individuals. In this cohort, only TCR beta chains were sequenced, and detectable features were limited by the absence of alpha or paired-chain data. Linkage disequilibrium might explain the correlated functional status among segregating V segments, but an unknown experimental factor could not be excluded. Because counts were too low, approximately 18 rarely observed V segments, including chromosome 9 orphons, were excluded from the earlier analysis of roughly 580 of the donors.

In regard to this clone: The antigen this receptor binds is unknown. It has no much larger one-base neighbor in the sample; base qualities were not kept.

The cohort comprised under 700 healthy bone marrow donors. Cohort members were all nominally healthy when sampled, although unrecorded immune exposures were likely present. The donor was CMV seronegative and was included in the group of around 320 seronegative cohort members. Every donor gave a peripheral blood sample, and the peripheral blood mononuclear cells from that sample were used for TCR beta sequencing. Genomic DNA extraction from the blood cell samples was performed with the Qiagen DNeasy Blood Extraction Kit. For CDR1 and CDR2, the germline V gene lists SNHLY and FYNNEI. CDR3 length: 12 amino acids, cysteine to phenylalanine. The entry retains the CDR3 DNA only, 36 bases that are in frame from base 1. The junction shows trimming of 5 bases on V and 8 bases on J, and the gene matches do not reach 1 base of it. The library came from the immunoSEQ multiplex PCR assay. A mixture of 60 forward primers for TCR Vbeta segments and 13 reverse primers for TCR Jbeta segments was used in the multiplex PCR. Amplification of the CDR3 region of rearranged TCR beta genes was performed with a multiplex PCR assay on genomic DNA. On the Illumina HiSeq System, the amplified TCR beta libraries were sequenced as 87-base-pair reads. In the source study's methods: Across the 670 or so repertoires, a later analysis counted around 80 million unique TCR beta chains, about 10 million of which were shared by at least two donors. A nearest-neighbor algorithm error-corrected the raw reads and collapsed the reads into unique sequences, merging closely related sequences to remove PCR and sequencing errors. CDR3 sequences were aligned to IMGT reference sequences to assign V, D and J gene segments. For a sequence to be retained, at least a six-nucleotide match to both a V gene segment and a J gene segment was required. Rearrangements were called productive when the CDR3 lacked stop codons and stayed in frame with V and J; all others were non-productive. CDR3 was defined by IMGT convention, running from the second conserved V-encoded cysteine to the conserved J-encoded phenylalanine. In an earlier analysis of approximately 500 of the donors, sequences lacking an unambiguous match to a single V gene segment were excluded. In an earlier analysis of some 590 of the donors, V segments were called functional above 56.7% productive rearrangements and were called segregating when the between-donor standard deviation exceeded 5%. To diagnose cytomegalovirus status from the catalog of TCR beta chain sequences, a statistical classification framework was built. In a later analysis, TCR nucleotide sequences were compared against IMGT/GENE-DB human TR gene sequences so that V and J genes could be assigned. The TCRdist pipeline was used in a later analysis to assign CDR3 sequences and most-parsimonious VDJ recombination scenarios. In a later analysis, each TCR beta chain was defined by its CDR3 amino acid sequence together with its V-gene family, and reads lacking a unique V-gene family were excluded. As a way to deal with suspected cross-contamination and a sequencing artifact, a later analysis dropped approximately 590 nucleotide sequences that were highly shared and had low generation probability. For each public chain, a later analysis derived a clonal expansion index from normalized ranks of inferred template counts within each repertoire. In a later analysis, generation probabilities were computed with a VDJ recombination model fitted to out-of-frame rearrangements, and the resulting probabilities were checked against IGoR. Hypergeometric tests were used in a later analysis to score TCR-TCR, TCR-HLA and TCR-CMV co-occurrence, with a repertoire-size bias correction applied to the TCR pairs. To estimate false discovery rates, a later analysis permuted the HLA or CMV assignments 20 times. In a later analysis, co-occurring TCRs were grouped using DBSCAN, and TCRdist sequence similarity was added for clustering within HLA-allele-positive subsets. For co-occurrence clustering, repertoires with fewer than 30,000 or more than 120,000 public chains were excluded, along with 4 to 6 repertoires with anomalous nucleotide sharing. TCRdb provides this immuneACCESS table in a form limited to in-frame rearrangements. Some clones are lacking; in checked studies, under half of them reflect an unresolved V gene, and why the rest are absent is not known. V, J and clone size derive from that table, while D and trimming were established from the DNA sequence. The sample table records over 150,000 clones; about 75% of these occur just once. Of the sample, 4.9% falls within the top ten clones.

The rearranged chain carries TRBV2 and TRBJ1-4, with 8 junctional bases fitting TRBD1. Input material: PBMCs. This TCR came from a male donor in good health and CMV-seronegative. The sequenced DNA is TGTGCCAGCAGTCGGGACAGGGAAAAACTGTTTTTT. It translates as CASSRDREKLFF.